This is a list of T cell receptor beta chains from one sample in a study of neurological immune-mediated disorders. TCRdb independently ran MiXCR on the 5' RACE reads; one entry per CDR3 protein. The sample records 9,500 to 12,000 distinct CDR3 sequences, 21% being singletons. The specimen was CD8+ T cells from blood. The source is a woman aged 55-70 years with HTLV-1-associated myelopathy (HAM/TSP). Each CDR3 is given without its conserved first and last residue. Each record gives: V gene, J gene, CDR3 protein.

TRBV7-9,TRBJ1-2,ASSFTGQGAGGYT
TRBV20-1,TRBJ2-1,SVPQRGTLYNEQF
TRBV20-1,TRBJ2-3,SATSGGVADTQY
TRBV7-9,TRBJ2-1,ASRSTGDEQF
TRBV30,TRBJ1-3,AWRQKDTFSGNTIY
TRBV24-1,TRBJ2-3,ATSEGGRAGADTQY
TRBV5-5,TRBJ2-5,ASSLNREYQETQY
TRBV5-1,TRBJ1-2,ASSYRDNYGYT
TRBV2,TRBJ2-7,ASSTGYEQY
TRBV27,TRBJ2-3,ASSLSLFATDTQY
TRBV15,TRBJ1-3,ATSRDPPRELYGNTIY
TRBV6-5,TRBJ2-1,ASSYSVLSGKKVNEQF
TRBV3-1,TRBJ2-3,ASSLRLAGRVDTQY
TRBV20-1,TRBJ1-1,SARDISGDTEAF
TRBV11-3,TRBJ2-4,ASRGGRLAKNIQY
TRBV20-1,TRBJ2-6,SASYGTPSGANVLT
TRBV20-1,TRBJ1-2,SARDWGVYGYT
TRBV5-1,TRBJ2-7,ASSFGLAGAYSYEQY
TRBV29-1,TRBJ2-2,SVGQAGSGELF
TRBV20-1,TRBJ2-1,SARSLAEYDEQF
TRBV3-1,TRBJ2-1,ASSRELGDSYNEQF
TRBV24-1,TRBJ2-2,ATRRGNTGELF
TRBV20-1,TRBJ2-6,SARGLTAPSGANVLT
TRBV6-5,TRBJ1-2,ASIRGGYNYGYT
TRBV6-4,TRBJ2-1,ASSDNGGAGVDEQF
TRBV20-1,TRBJ1-2,SARDRGADYGYT
TRBV10-3,TRBJ1-1,AISEFKSARGLGTEAF
TRBV11-2,TRBJ2-3,ASRWGDTQY
TRBV20-1,TRBJ2-3,SANSLGPGTDTQY
TRBV20-1,TRBJ1-5,SANRQASNQPQH
TRBV4-1,TRBJ1-1,ASSQKGPSTEAF
TRBV6-5,TRBJ2-3,ASSYSPLAGGTSTDTQY
TRBV14,TRBJ1-1,ASSQYSEAF
TRBV20-1,TRBJ2-1,SARGAGGVLGEQF
TRBV7-6,TRBJ2-7,ASSLGDADYEQY
TRBV15,TRBJ2-7,ATSRDLEGYEQY
TRBV2,TRBJ1-1,ALGQTNTEAF
TRBV19,TRBJ1-2,ASSIYRGLDGYT
TRBV20-1,TRBJ1-1,SVQTGETEAF
TRBV12-5,TRBJ1-5,ASDNSQIFNQPQH
TRBV5-1,TRBJ2-3,ASSLVRGKADTQY
TRBV12-3/TRBV12-4,TRBJ2-1,ASSLKQGAANEQF
TRBV3-1,TRBJ2-2,ASSQILAGTGELF
TRBV5-1,TRBJ1-2,ASSRDSNTYT
TRBV5-1,TRBJ1-1,ASSLGAVGGGTEAF